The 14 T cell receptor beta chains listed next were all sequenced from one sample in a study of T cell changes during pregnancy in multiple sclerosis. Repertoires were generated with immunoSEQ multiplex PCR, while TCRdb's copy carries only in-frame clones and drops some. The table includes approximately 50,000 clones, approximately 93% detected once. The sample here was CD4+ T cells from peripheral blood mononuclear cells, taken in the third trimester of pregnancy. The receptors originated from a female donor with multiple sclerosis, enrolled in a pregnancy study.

This CDR3 reads CASSPGGLAAYNEQFF. Here the CDR3 DNA reads TGTGCCAGCAGCCCCGGGGGGCTAGCGGCCTACAATGAGCAGTTCTTC. The rearrangement uses TRBV13 and TRBJ2-1; D is perhaps TRBD2 (7 bases). Trimming removed 5 bases from V and 2 bases from J, with 16 bases in between. The CDR3 covers 16 residues. The V gene's germline CDR1 is PRHDT and CDR2 FYEKMQ (reference sequence).

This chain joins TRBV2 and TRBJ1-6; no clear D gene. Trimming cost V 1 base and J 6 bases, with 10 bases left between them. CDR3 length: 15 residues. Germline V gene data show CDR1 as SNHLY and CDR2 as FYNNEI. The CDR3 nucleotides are TGTGCCAGCAGTGAAGGAGGAGGTAGTAATTCACCCCTCCACTTT. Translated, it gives CASSEGGGSNSPLHF.

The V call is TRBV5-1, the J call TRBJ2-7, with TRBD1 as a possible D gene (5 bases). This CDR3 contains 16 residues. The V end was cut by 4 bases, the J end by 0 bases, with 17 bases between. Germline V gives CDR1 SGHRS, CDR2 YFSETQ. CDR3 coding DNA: TGCGCCAGCAGCCAAACCCCAGGGTCTAGCTCCTACGAGCAGTACTTC. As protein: CASSQTPGSSSYEQYF.

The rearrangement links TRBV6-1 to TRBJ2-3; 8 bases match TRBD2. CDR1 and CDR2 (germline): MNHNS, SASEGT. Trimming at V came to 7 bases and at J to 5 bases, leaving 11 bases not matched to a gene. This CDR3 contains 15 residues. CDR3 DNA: TGTGCCAGCACCCTCGGGGGGGCCGGGGGAGATACGCAGTATTTT. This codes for CASTLGGAGGDTQYF.

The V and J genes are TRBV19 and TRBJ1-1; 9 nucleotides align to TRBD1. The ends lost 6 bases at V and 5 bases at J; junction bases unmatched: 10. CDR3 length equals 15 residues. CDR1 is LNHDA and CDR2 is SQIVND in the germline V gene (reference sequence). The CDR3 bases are TGTGCCAGTAGCGCAAACAGGGGGCCGGGGACTGAAGCTTTCTTT. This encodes CASSANRGPGTEAFF. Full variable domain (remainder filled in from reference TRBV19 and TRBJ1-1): DGGITQSPKYLFRKEGQNVTLSCEQNLNHDAMYWYRQDPGQGLRLIYYSQIVNDFQKGDIAEGYSVSREKKESFPLTVTSAQKNPTAFYLCASSANRGPGTEAFFGQGTRLTVV.

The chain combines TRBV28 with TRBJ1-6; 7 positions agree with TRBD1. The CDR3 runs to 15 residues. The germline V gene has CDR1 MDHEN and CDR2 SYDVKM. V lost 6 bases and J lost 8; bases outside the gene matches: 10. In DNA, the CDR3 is TGTGCCAGCAGGCTACAGGGGAGTCGGGATTCACCCCTCCACTTT. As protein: CASRLQGSRDSPLHF.

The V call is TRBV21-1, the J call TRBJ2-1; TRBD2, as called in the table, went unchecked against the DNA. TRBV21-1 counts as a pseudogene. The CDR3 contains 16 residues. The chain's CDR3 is CASSTPKALSRDEQFF. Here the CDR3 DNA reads TGTGCCAGCAGCACCCCTAAGGCCTTGTCGAGGGATGAGCAGTTCTTC.

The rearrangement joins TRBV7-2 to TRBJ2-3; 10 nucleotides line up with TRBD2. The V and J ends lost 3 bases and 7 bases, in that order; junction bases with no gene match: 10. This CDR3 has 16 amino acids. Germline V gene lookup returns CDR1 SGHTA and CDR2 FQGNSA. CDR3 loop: CASSFSLAGVGYTQYF. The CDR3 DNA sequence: TGTGCCAGCAGCTTTTCTCTAGCGGGGGTGGGGTATACGCAGTATTTT.

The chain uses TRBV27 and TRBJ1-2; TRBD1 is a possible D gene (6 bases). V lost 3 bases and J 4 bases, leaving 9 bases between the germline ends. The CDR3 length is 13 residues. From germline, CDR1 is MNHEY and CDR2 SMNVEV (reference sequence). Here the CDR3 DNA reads TGTGCCAGCAGTTTGGACAGACGCTATGGCTACACCTTC. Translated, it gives CASSLDRRYGYTF.

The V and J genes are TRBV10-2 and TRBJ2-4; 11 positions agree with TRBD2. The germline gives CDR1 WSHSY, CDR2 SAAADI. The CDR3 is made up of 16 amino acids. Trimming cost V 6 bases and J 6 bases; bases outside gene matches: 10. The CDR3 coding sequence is TGCGCCAGCAGACGGCTAGCGGGAGGATTCGGAAACATTCAGTACTTC. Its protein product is CASRRLAGGFGNIQYF.

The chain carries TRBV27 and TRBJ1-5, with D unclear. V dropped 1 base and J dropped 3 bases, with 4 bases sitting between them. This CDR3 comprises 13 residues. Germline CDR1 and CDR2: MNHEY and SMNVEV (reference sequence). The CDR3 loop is CASSLYNNQPQHF. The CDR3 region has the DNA TGTGCCAGCAGTTTATACAACAATCAGCCCCAGCATTTT.

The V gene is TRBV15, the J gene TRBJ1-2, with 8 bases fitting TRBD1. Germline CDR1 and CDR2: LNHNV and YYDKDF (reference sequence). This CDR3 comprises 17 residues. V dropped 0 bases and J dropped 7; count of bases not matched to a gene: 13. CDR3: CATSRDTRAGGLGGYTF. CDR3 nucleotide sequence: TGTGCCACCAGCAGAGATACAAGGGCAGGGGGCTTAGGTGGCTACACCTTC.

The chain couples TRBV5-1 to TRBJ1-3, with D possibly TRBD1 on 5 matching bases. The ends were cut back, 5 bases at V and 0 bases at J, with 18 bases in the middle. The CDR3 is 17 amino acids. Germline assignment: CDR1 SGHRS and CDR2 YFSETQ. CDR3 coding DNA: TGCGCCAGCAGACGCGAGGGGACTTCTTTCTCTGGAAACACCATATATTTT. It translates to CASRREGTSFSGNTIYF.

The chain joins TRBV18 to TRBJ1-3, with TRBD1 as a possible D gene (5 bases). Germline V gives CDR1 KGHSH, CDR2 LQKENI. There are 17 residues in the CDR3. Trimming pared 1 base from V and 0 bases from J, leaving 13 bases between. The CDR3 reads CASSPQQGGSSGNTIYF. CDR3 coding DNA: TGTGCCAGCTCACCACAGCAGGGAGGGAGCTCTGGAAACACCATATATTTT.